The rows below give T cell receptor beta chains drawn from one sample of a study of blood T cell repertoires in COVID-19. Sequencing used immunoSEQ multiplex PCR; TCRdb keeps in-frame clones, though not all of them. The sample contains 68,000 or so clones, approximately 89% of which appear only once. The specimen sequenced was peripheral blood. These receptors originate from a woman in her seventies with acute or convalescent COVID-19. Both conserved end residues are part of each CDR3. D genes are given only for firm matches. Clone size is shown for a subset of rows, as once, few, many or a class of expanded clone.

J: TRBJ2-4
size: -
D: -
V: TRBV7-8
DNA: TGTGCCAGCAGCTTAATACAGACAAACATTCAGTACTTC
CDR3: CASSLIQTNIQYF

J: TRBJ2-5
size: few
D: -
V: TRBV4-3
DNA: TGCGCCAGCAGCCAAGGGACCGGCGGAGGGGAAGAGACCCAGTACTTC
CDR3: CASSQGTGGGEETQYF

J: TRBJ2-1
size: -
D: TRBD2
V: TRBV30
DNA: TGTGCCTGGAGCGCATCGGGAGGACCTTTATACAATGAGCAGTTCTTC
CDR3: CAWSASGGPLYNEQFF

J: TRBJ1-2
size: -
D: -
V: TRBV19
DNA: TGTGCCAGTAGTATAGATACCCAGATTATCCAGGGTCGGTATGGCTACACCTTC
CDR3: CASSIDTQIIQGRYGYTF

J: TRBJ2-3
size: -
D: TRBD1
V: TRBV15
DNA: TGTGCCACCAGCATGGGGACAGGGGCTCTCACAGATACGCAGTATTTT
CDR3: CATSMGTGALTDTQYF

J: TRBJ2-7
size: -
D: -
V: TRBV19
DNA: TGTGCCAGTAGTATGGAGGCAAGACTGATACCTTACGAGCAGTACTTC
CDR3: CASSMEARLIPYEQYF

J: TRBJ1-2
size: few
D: -
V: TRBV4-3
DNA: TGCGCCAGCAGCCAAGATCCGGGGACAAGGACTCTCCTTAAGTACACCTTC
CDR3: CASSQDPGTRTLLKYTF

J: TRBJ1-5
size: -
D: TRBD1
V: TRBV7-2
DNA: TGTGCCAGCAGCTTAGTAGCGTACAGGGGTTTGAGTCAGCCCCAGCATTTT
CDR3: CASSLVAYRGLSQPQHF

J: TRBJ1-1
size: -
D: -
V: TRBV9
DNA: TGTGCCAGCAGCGTGGACAGCCTAGGGCCCGGTGAAGCTTTCTTT
CDR3: CASSVDSLGPGEAFF

J: TRBJ1-2
size: -
D: TRBD1
V: TRBV7-9
DNA: TGTGCCAGCAGCTTTTTAGCGACAGGGCCTCCTGGCTACACCTTC
CDR3: CASSFLATGPPGYTF

J: TRBJ2-1
size: -
D: TRBD1
V: TRBV28
DNA: TGTGCCAGCAGCAGGGGGTCCTACACAAGCTCCTACAATGAGCAGTTCTTC
CDR3: CASSRGSYTSSYNEQFF

J: TRBJ2-1
size: -
D: TRBD1
V: TRBV7-2
DNA: TGTGCCAGCACCCTCCAGGGGGCGCGGAATGAGCAGTTCTTC
CDR3: CASTLQGARNEQFF

J: TRBJ1-4
size: -
D: -
V: TRBV5-4
DNA: TGTGCCAGCAGCTTGTCCTCGGGGGTGTATGAAAAACTGTTTTTT
CDR3: CASSLSSGVYEKLFF

J: TRBJ2-5
size: once
D: -
V: TRBV15
DNA: TGTGCCACCAGCAGAGATCGAGGCACGGGTGGAGAGACCCAGTACTTC
CDR3: CATSRDRGTGGETQYF

J: TRBJ1-5
size: -
D: -
V: TRBV28
DNA: TGTGCCAGCACACAGGGTAAAAGTATTGGCAATCAGCCCCAGCATTTT
CDR3: CASTQGKSIGNQPQHF

J: TRBJ2-1
size: -
D: TRBD1
V: TRBV9
DNA: TGTGCCAGCAGCGACGACAGGGGAACCTACAATGAGCAGTTCTTC
CDR3: CASSDDRGTYNEQFF

J: TRBJ1-2
size: -
D: -
V: TRBV20-1
DNA: TGCAGTGCCGCCTGGGGGGATGGCTACACCTTC
CDR3: CSAAWGDGYTF

J: TRBJ2-7
size: -
D: -
V: TRBV11-1
DNA: TGTGCCAGCAGCTTAGATCGCAGCTCCTACGAGCAGTACTTC
CDR3: CASSLDRSSYEQYF